This T cell receptor beta chain was recorded in a study of T cell responses to AZD1222 COVID-19 vaccine. Findings of the study overall: Repertoires were obtained solely post-peak T cell response. Spike-specific TCR breadth rose after two AZD1222 doses, and depth rose as well. Across spike, vaccine-associated CD4 TCRs were found, dominant at 160-218 and 743-854. Nearly half of spike-specific TCRs reportedly target unmutated variant regions.

The sample holds one count of this clone. Its specificity is not known. This CDR3 region has 13 residues. The germline V gene has CDR1 KGHSH and CDR2 LQKENI. Trimming removed 2 bases at V and 0 bases at J, with 1 base between. Repertoires were generated with immunoSEQ multiplex PCR, while TCRdb's copy carries only in-frame clones and drops some. The repertoire consists of roughly 97,000 clones, with about 89% occurring once and the leading ten covering 3.3%. This TCR was recovered from an adult who received the MenACWY meningococcal vaccine as a control. The chain uses TRBV18 and TRBJ1-4; D remains ambiguous. Sequencing used peripheral blood, obtained 28 days after the second dose of the MenACWY control vaccine. The CDR3 sequence is CASSPTTNEKLFF. The CDR3 region has the DNA TGTGCCAGCTCACCAACAACTAATGAAAAACTGTTTTTT.